This T cell receptor beta chain is drawn from a study of high-grade serous ovarian cancer treatment subgroups. Study context: Each sample yielded on average 7,494 unique TCR beta rearrangements from approximately 15,000 reads.

Deletions cut 4 bases from V and 1 base from J, with 13 bases between. Germline assignment: CDR1 SQVTM and CDR2 ANQGSEA. The CDR3 covers 14 residues. The tumor samples were collected prior to definitive surgery or chemotherapy. The protocol was immunoSEQ multiplex PCR, while the TCRdb copy is restricted to in-frame clones and leaves out a portion. The sample has under 3,000 clones, around 70% seen once. Concerning this clone: Its antigen is undetermined.

General study findings and limits: Repertoire analysis covered CDR3 alone, not CDR1 or CDR2. Bulk tumor TCR sequencing gave no spatial information. Tumors within one patient showed repertoire similarity of roughly 0.1 to 0.8.

This chain joins TRBV29-1 and TRBJ1-2; no definite D call. The sequence was obtained from a human donor with high-grade serous ovarian cancer. Sequencing used tumor tissue. The CDR3 DNA is TGCAGCGTTGGATTGGGCCAGCTTAACTATGGCTACACCTTC. Encoded protein: CSVGLGQLNYGYTF.